This T cell receptor beta chain came from a study of T-cell reconstitution after alpha-beta-depleted transplantation in children. Study observations and caveats: Newly made T cells mostly supplied T-cell counts and diversity one year after transplant.

The CDR3 is 16 amino acids. The germline CDR1 and CDR2 sequences are SGHRS and YFSETQ. V lost 7 bases and J 0 bases, leaving 17 bases between the germline ends. The TCRbeta library incorporated unique molecular identifiers. TCRdb analysed the PCR reads with MiXCR anew, one entry per CDR3 protein. The sample has about a million distinct CDR3 sequences; roughly 29% are singletons. Details on this clonotype: Its target is not known.

This clonotype was obtained from a boy less than two years old who had a stem cell transplant for SCID, so the T cells may come from the graft donor. V and J are TRBV5-1 and TRBJ2-1; D might be TRBD1 or TRBD2, each matching 5 bases. The sequencing here drew on PBMCs, mostly from graft donor cells, taken 360 days after TCRalphabeta/CD19-depleted stem cell transplant. In DNA, the CDR3 is TGCGCCAGCCGGGGAAATTGGGGGTCCTCCTACAATGAGCAGTTCTTC. Its protein is CASRGNWGSSYNEQFF.